This is a list of T cell receptor beta chains from one sample in a study of cytomegalovirus exposure and HLA in healthy donors. Repertoires were generated with immunoSEQ multiplex PCR, while TCRdb's copy carries only in-frame clones and drops some. The sample lists 110,000 or so clones; under 80% were seen once. Sequencing was carried out using PBMCs. Receptors were obtained from a woman between 45 and 65 years old in good health and CMV-seropositive. CDR3s include the opening cysteine and the closing phenylalanine or tryptophan. A D gene is named only where the DNA matches it firmly. Where a row states a size, it is once, few, many or the class of an expanded clone; other rows omit it.

d_call	v_call	clone_size	j_call	cdr3_nt	cdr3_aa
TRBD1	TRBV19	NA	TRBJ1-4	TGTGCCAGCCTAGACAGGGGGCTTGAAAAACTGTTTTTT	CASLDRGLEKLFF
TRBD1	TRBV6-1	NA	TRBJ1-1	TGTGCCAGCAGTGATTTCCGGGACAGGGGCGCGAACACTGAAGCTTTCTTT	CASSDFRDRGANTEAFF
NA	TRBV21-1	NA	TRBJ2-3	TGTGCCAGCAGCAAGAAGCGGGGTTCCAGCACAGATACGCAGTATTTT	CASSKKRGSSTDTQYF
NA	TRBV5-1	once	TRBJ2-1	TGCGCCAGCAGCCCCCTTATACAGGGTGCCGGCTATGAGCAGTTCTTC	CASSPLIQGAGYEQFF
TRBD2	TRBV19	NA	TRBJ2-1	TGTGCCAGTAGTATGGCAGCGGGAGGGCTAGGATACAATGAGCAGTTCTTC	CASSMAAGGLGYNEQFF
TRBD2	TRBV10-3	NA	TRBJ2-3	TGTGCCATCAGTGAGTCCGGGAGGGGCACAGATACGCAGTATTTT	CAISESGRGTDTQYF
NA	TRBV6-5	NA	TRBJ2-7	TGTGCCAGCAGTTATCTCCAGGGCTCCTACGAGCAGTACTTC	CASSYLQGSYEQYF
TRBD1	TRBV29-1	NA	TRBJ2-2	TGCAGCGTGGGGGACAGGGAATCCGGGGAGCTGTTTTTT	CSVGDRESGELFF
NA	TRBV2	once	TRBJ2-2	TGTGCCAGCAGCAGGAACGCGATGAACACCGGGGAGCTGTTTTTT	CASSRNAMNTGELFF
NA	TRBV19	NA	TRBJ2-5	TGTGCCAGTAGTACCTTGGCGGGCTTCGGGCAGGAGACCCAGTACTTC	CASSTLAGFGQETQYF
NA	TRBV19	NA	TRBJ1-1	TGTGCCACCTCGATAGGGGCGTTTGAAGCTTTCTTT	CATSIGAFEAFF
NA	TRBV19	NA	TRBJ1-6	TGTGCCAGTAGTCTAACCAGGGGAAGCTCCTATAATTCACCCCTCCACTTT	CASSLTRGSSYNSPLHF
NA	TRBV6-1	NA	TRBJ1-1	TGTGCCAGCAGGGGCACGGGGGTGAAGCACACTGAAGCTTTCTTT	CASRGTGVKHTEAFF
TRBD1	TRBV30	few	TRBJ1-1	TGTGCCTGGATTTCTCCGGACAGGGTGAACACTGAAGCTTTCTTT	CAWISPDRVNTEAFF
NA	TRBV6-5	few	TRBJ2-1	TGTGCCAGCAGTTACAGGGGGGGAAGCGGGCAGTTCTTC	CASSYRGGSGQFF
TRBD2	TRBV13	NA	TRBJ2-7	TGTGCCAGCAGTCCCGGGACTAGTTCCTACGAGCAGTACTTC	CASSPGTSSYEQYF
TRBD2	TRBV25-1	NA	TRBJ2-4	TGTGCCAGCAGTGAATTCGCTAGCGGGAGAGAGGACATTCAGTACTTC	CASSEFASGREDIQYF
TRBD2	TRBV4-1	NA	TRBJ2-3	TGCGCCAGCAGCCCGAGCCTGGCGGGGGGCCCGGGTGCAACGCAGTATTTT	CASSPSLAGGPGATQYF
NA	TRBV28	once	TRBJ1-5	TGTGCCAGCAGGGGAGGGTTTGGACAGCCCCAGCATTTT	CASRGGFGQPQHF
NA	TRBV7-2	NA	TRBJ2-7	TGTGCCAGCAGCTCATGGACAGAAAGTTACGAGCAGTACTTC	CASSSWTESYEQYF
NA	TRBV15	few	TRBJ2-7	TGTGCCACCAGCAGAGATCGCTCGAGGGAGCAGTACTTC	CATSRDRSREQYF
NA	TRBV30	NA	TRBJ1-2	TGTGCCTGGTCTTGGGGCAGTCCTTCATATGGCTACACCTTT	CAWSWGSPSYGYTF
TRBD1	TRBV27	NA	TRBJ2-7	TGTGCCAGCAGTCGGGACAGCTCAACCTACGAGCAGTACTTC	CASSRDSSTYEQYF
TRBD1	TRBV13	few	TRBJ2-5	TGTGCCAGCAGCTCAAGACAGGGGACGAAGGAGACCCAGTACTTC	CASSSRQGTKETQYF
NA	TRBV9	NA	TRBJ2-2	TGTGCCAGCAGCGTAGGGACTACGAACACCGGGGAGCTGTTTTTT	CASSVGTTNTGELFF
NA	TRBV7-2	NA	TRBJ2-4	TGTGCCAGCAGCTTAGGGGGAGACATTCAGTACTTC	CASSLGGDIQYF
NA	TRBV13	NA	TRBJ1-5	TGTGCCAGCAGCGCGGACAGACAGGTCAATCAGCCCCAGCATTTT	CASSADRQVNQPQHF
TRBD1	TRBV30	NA	TRBJ2-7	TGTGCCTGGGCAGGACAGGTCGACTCCTACGAGCAGTACTTC	CAWAGQVDSYEQYF
NA	TRBV7-8	NA	TRBJ1-1	TGTGCCAGCAGCTTAGTGTCAGGGGTGGGCACTGAAGCTTTCTTT	CASSLVSGVGTEAFF
TRBD1	TRBV4-3	NA	TRBJ2-1	TGCGCCAGCAGCCAAGAGCAGGGGGCTTACAATGAGCAGTTCTTC	CASSQEQGAYNEQFF
TRBD2	TRBV7-2	NA	TRBJ2-1	TGTGCCAGCAGCCAACTGGGCCCCGGGACTAGCGGGGACGAGCAGTTCTTC	CASSQLGPGTSGDEQFF
TRBD1	TRBV28	NA	TRBJ2-7	TGTGCCAGCAGTGGACAGGGGGAGTACTTC	CASSGQGEYF
TRBD1	TRBV5-6	few	TRBJ1-1	TGTGCCAGCAGTCATACAAGGACAGGGGGCACTGAAGCTTTCTTT	CASSHTRTGGTEAFF
NA	TRBV6-5	NA	TRBJ1-6	TGTGCCAGCAGTCCTACAGATCTGTATAATTCACCCCTCCACTTT	CASSPTDLYNSPLHF
TRBD1	TRBV4-2	NA	TRBJ1-5	TGTGCCAGCAGCCAAGACTGGACAGGGGGATTTAAGCCCCAGCATTTT	CASSQDWTGGFKPQHF
NA	TRBV18	few	TRBJ1-3	TGTGCCAGCTCACCCCAGGACAGCGGCTCTGGAAACACCATATATTTT	CASSPQDSGSGNTIYF
NA	TRBV19	NA	TRBJ2-7	TGTGCCAGTAGTCCCGGGACTTACTACGAGCAGTACTTC	CASSPGTYYEQYF